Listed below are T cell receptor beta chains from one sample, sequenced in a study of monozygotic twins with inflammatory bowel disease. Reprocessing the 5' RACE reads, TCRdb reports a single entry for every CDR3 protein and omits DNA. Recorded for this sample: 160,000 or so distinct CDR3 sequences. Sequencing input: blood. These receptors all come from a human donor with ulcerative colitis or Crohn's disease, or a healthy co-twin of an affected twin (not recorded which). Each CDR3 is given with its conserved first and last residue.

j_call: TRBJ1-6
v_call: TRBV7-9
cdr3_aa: CASSLTFGQSYSPLHF

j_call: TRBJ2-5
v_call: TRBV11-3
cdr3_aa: CASSLTSGEETQYF

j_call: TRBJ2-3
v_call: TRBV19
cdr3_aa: CASSRWDTQYF

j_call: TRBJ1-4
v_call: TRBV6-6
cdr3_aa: CASRTNRGEKLFF

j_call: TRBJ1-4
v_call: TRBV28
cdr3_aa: CASSPGSDGRKWFF

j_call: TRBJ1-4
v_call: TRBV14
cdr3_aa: CASSQGQVGEKLFF

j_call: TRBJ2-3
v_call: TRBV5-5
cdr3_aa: CASSLRGVGELNTQYF

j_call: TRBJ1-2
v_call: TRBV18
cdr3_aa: CASSPPFGQIANYGYTF

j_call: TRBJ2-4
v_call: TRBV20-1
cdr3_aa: CSARAMGAGRNIQYF

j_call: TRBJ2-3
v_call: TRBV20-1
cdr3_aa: CSARSGTDTQYF